This entry lists 9 T cell receptor beta chains sequenced from one sample in a study of regulatory T cells in long-lasting Graves disease (dated by TCRdb to the early 2020s). Library construction relied on multiplex PCR. Instrument on record: Illumina HiSeq 4000. TCR beta libraries were built with iRepertoire HTBI primers and Arm-PCR amplification of CDR3 regions. In-frame beta chains were kept once TCRdb had trimmed the public reads at Q25 with fastp and called clones with MiXCR. Duplicate CDR3 protein sequences are folded into a single record with the most common DNA and genes. Within this sample are under 400,000 distinct CDR3 sequences, with over 15% of them counted one time only. Less than 35% of the sample lies in the top ten. Per the publication, the time point label means: newly diagnosed GD, antithyroid drugs for less than 3 months. RNA was extracted from PBMCs in TRIzol for both TCR sequencing and RNA sequencing.

These sequences were also reported in another study, on T cells in Graves' hyperthyroidism and ophthalmopathy.

The source material was peripheral blood mononuclear cells (PBMCs), sampled at new diagnosis, from a patient treated with antithyroid drugs. The receptors were gathered from a man between 35 and 55 years old with Graves disease. Donor details come from another sample of the same person, matched by shared clones.

Points on this clonotype: With a much larger clone just one base away, this may be a read error. This rearrangement joins TRBV20-1 to TRBJ2-5; 9 bases line up with TRBD2. The V and J ends lost 1 base and 4 bases, in that order; junction bases with no gene match: 7. Germline CDR1 is DFQATT and CDR2 is SNEGSKA (reference sequence). The CDR3 is 15 residues long. CDR3 in amino acids: CSARGASGVRETQYF. The CDR3 region has the DNA TGCAGTGCTAGAGGTGCTAGCGGGGTGAGAGAGACCCAGTACTTC.

This chain joins TRBV6-5 and TRBJ2-3; 7 bases map to TRBD2. Germline assignment: CDR1 MNHEY and CDR2 SVGAGI. The CDR3 is 16 amino acids. V was clipped by 1 base and J by 2 bases; unmatched bases: 6. Here the CDR3 reads CASSYLRLADTDTQYF. As DNA, the CDR3 is TGTGCCAGCAGTTACTTGCGCCTAGCGGACACAGATACGCAGTATTTT.

This clonotype has at least ten counts. The V gene is TRBV6-1, the J gene TRBJ2-3; perhaps TRBD2 as D (7 bases). Germline loops: CDR1 MNHNS, CDR2 SASEGT. Trimming took off 7 bases at V and 6 bases at J, with 17 bases between the two ends. The CDR3 totals 14 residues. CDR3 DNA: TGTGCCAGCATGGAGGGGGGGCCCTATGATACGCAGTATTTT. Protein: CASMEGGPYDTQYF.

The chain links TRBV5-1 to TRBJ1-2, with D tentatively TRBD1 (6 bases). V lost 2 bases to trimming and J lost 0 bases, with 14 bases between them. Per germline, CDR1 SGHRS and CDR2 YFSETQ. CDR3 size: 16 residues. Written as DNA, the CDR3 is TGCGCCAGCAGCTTCCTACCACAGGGCACTAACTATGGCTACACCTTC. It yields the protein CASSFLPQGTNYGYTF.

This clonotype has ten or more counts. The J gene is TRBJ2-5, the V gene TRBV12-3 or TRBV12-4, with a possible D match to TRBD1 (5 bases). The V end was cut by 3 bases, the J end by 5 bases, with 10 bases between. The length of the CDR3 is 13 residues. This CDR3 reads CASSFWGGETQYF. The CDR3 DNA follows: TGTGCCAGCAGTTTTTGGGGCGGCGAGACCCAGTACTTC.

There are many counts of this clonotype. The J gene is TRBJ1-4, the V gene TRBV28, with D possibly TRBD1 on 6 matching bases. Trimming pared 10 bases from V and 4 bases from J, leaving 28 bases between. This CDR3 has 18 amino acids. In germline, CDR1 is MDHEN, CDR2 SYDVKM. CDR3 in amino acids: CATEGRRGGRAFNEKLFF. The CDR3 nucleotides are TGTGCCACCGAAGGGCGGAGAGGGGGACGAGCTTTTAATGAAAAACTGTTTTTT.

This clonotype has at least ten counts. V and J are TRBV2 and TRBJ2-1, with D maybe TRBD1 (6 bases). Trimming shortened V by 9 bases and J by 3 bases, and 9 bases separated the two germline ends. Germline CDR1 SNHLY, CDR2 FYNNEI. CDR3 length equals 12 residues. Here the CDR3 reads CARGADYNEQFF. The DNA of the CDR3 is TGTGCCAGGGGGGCAGACTACAATGAGCAGTTCTTC.

This clonotype was recorded a few times. J is TRBJ2-7 and V is TRBV19; 10 bases fit TRBD2. V gave up 7 bases and J gave up 3 bases; unmatched junction bases: 3. The CDR3 totals 13 residues. Germline V CDR1 and CDR2: LNHDA, SQIVND (reference sequence). DNA of the CDR3: TGTGCCAGTACGGCTAGCGGGGGCTACGAGCAGTACTTC. Translating it yields CASTASGGYEQYF.

This clonotype was picked up many times. The chain combines TRBV5-1 with TRBJ2-1, with 7 bases matching TRBD1. With V trimmed by 4 bases and J by 6 bases, 7 bases remained unmatched. Germline V gene data show CDR1 as SGHRS and CDR2 as YFSETQ. This CDR3 spans 14 amino acids. The CDR3 DNA sequence: TGCGCCAGCAGCCCCGGGACAGCAGCCAATGAGCAGTTCTTC. Its protein product is CASSPGTAANEQFF. The whole variable domain, remainder taken from reference TRBV5-1 and TRBJ2-1, is KAGVTQTPRYLIKTRGQQVTLSCSPISGHRSVSWYQQTPGQGLQFLFEYFSETQRNKGNFPGRFSGRQFSNSRSEMNVSTLELGDSALYLCASSPGTAANEQFFGPGTRLTVL.